This passage covers 8 T cell receptor beta chains from one sample sequenced in a study of cytomegalovirus exposure and HLA in healthy donors. Primers for the PCR totalled 60 Vbeta and 13 Jbeta. Clones were read by immunoSEQ multiplex PCR, and TCRdb kept only the in-frame ones, dropping some. The sample holds 200,000 or so clones, approximately 82% seen once. The source material was PBMCs. The source is a woman under 30 in good health and CMV-seropositive.

This chain links TRBV6-1 with TRBJ2-7; 10 bases align to TRBD1. The V gene's germline CDR1 is MNHNS and CDR2 SASEGT. Trimming at V came to 4 bases and at J to 6 bases, leaving 9 bases not matched to a gene. The CDR3 has 15 amino acids. This CDR3 reads CASSALGQGKTEQYF. As DNA, the CDR3 is TGTGCCAGCAGTGCGTTGGGACAGGGGAAAACCGAGCAGTACTTC.

The rearrangement links TRBV2 to TRBJ1-5; unclear D gene. Between the trimmed V and J ends, which lost 6 bases and 5 bases, there was a span of 17 bases. The CDR3 sequence is 15 residues long. The germline gives CDR1 SNHLY, CDR2 FYNNEI. CDR3 sequence: CASRREARFDQPQHF. CDR3 nucleotide sequence: TGTGCCAGCAGACGGGAAGCGAGGTTTGATCAGCCCCAGCATTTT.

There are a few counts of this clone. The V and J genes are TRBV10-3 and TRBJ2-7; 7 nucleotides agree with TRBD2. V was pared by 10 bases and J by 5 bases, with 11 bases of the junction left unmatched. The germline CDR1 and CDR2 sequences are ENHRY and SYGVKD. This CDR3 region has 13 residues. The DNA for the CDR3 is TGTGCCAGCATGGAGCCAGCGGGGCACGAGCAGTACTTC. Its protein is CASMEPAGHEQYF.

This chain connects TRBV28 to TRBJ1-4; TRBD1 is a possible D gene (6 bases). Between the trimmed V and J ends, which lost 0 bases and 5 bases, there was a span of 10 bases. CDR3 length: 15 amino acids. Germline V gene data show CDR1 as MDHEN and CDR2 as SYDVKM. CDR3 sequence: CASSLWGAPNEKLFF. CDR3 nucleotides: TGTGCCAGCAGTTTATGGGGGGCCCCCAATGAAAAACTGTTTTTT.

The genes are TRBV19 and TRBJ1-5; D is possibly TRBD1 (6 bases). Germline V gene sequence: CDR1 LNHDA, CDR2 SQIVND (reference sequence). The CDR3 totals 13 residues. Between the trimmed V and J ends, which lost 6 bases and 11 bases, there was a span of 17 bases. The CDR3 DNA reads as TGTGCCAGTAGAGGCGGGGGGCGGTTGTCCCAGCATTTT. Protein product: CASRGGGRLSQHF.

This clone was found a few times. CDR3 coding DNA: TGTGCCAGCAGTGAAAGCCCCCTCTCCTACGAGCAGTACTTC. Residues: CASSESPLSYEQYF. The rearrangement uses TRBV2 and TRBJ2-5; D is unresolved. The J call may be incorrect, as the DNA end agrees better with TRBJ2-7. This CDR3 comprises 14 residues. Germline V gene lookup returns CDR1 SNHLY and CDR2 FYNNEI.

The rearrangement links TRBV28 to TRBJ2-5, with 14 bases fitting TRBD2. Near its end, the DNA agrees better with TRBJ2-7, so the J call may be wrong. The CDR3 extends over 17 amino acids. The germline gives CDR1 MDHEN, CDR2 SYDVKM. CDR3 region: CASSSIRTSGGFYEQYF. For the CDR3, the DNA is TGTGCCAGCAGCTCGATCCGGACTAGCGGGGGGTTTTACGAGCAGTACTTC.

This clone turned up a few times. The chain uses TRBV18 and TRBJ2-3, with 7 bases aligning to TRBD2. The V gene end was trimmed by 0 bases and the J gene end by 0 bases; junction bases not matched to a gene: 6. The CDR3 is 17 residues long. Germline values: CDR1 KGHSH, CDR2 LQKENI. The CDR3 protein is CASSPPRGRTSTDTQYF. The CDR3 DNA is TGTGCCAGCTCACCACCGCGGGGGAGGACTAGCACAGATACGCAGTATTTT.